This T cell receptor (beta chain) was sequenced during a study of T cells and copy number aberrations in small-cell lung cancer (dated by TCRdb to about 2021). As for the study more broadly: Whole-exome sequencing of the same tumor regions was paired with TCR repertoire sequencing so that T cell metrics could be related to mutations and copy number aberrations. Tumor TCR data existed for roughly 18 patients, while around 14 patients had TCR data covering both tumor and normal tissue.

The donors were limited-stage small-cell lung cancer patients whose surgical resection took place in Hangzhou, China, between the late 2000s and the early 2020s. All donors were treated with upfront surgery without preoperative chemotherapy or radiotherapy, and immunotherapy was not given to any donor before or after surgery. Each of the 20 or so patients in the sequenced cohort was a smoker or a heavy second-hand smoker. Adjacent normal lung tissue was taken at least 2 cm away from the tumor margin, and two pathologists confirmed morphologically that the tissue was free of malignant cells. The study used multi-region TCR-beta sequencing of resected limited-stage small-cell lung cancers together with tumor-adjacent lung tissue to characterize T cell repertoire heterogeneity. The AllPrep DNA/RNA FFPE Kit (Qiagen) was used to extract genomic DNA from the FFPE tissue. The research as a whole found: A small sample size, resulting from surgical resection being uncommon in small-cell lung cancer, limited the study, and the findings need validation. Tumors had lower T-cell density, richness and clonality than adjacent lung tissue, though the difference in density was not significant. All specimens were formalin-fixed paraffin-embedded tissue, which is known to introduce sequencing artifacts.

As to this clone: Its cognate antigen has yet to be identified. Base qualities are not at hand, and no much larger clone is one base apart.

The immunoSEQ hsTCRB Kit, with multiplexed V- and J-gene primers, was used to amplify TCR-beta CDR3 regions from genomic DNA. Unique DNA barcodes were added in a second PCR, and the samples were pooled together with a negative control and a positive control. Pooled TCR-beta libraries were sequenced on an Illumina MiSeq with a 150-cycle paired-end protocol. The authors' analysis ran thus. Raw sequencing data were processed by Adaptive Biotechnologies into a report with normalized, annotated TCR-beta repertoires. T-cell density was computed as TCR-beta templates normalized to usable DNA, which was estimated by amplifying housekeeping genes. Richness counted unique rearrangements, and clonality was defined as 1 minus Pielou's evenness. TCRdb took over this immuneACCESS table, retaining in-frame rearrangements with V and J assigned. Such tables are incomplete; in checked studies, under half of the missing clones stem from an unresolved V gene, and the remainder is unexplained. V, J and clone size reflect that table, while D and trimming were determined from the DNA. The sample contains about 3,100 clones, about nine tenths of them found a single time. Under 6% of the sample is held by the ten biggest clonotypes.

This clonotype was sampled from a man between 50 and 59 years old with small cell lung cancer. Sequenced material: normal tissue next to the tumor.

Here is the DNA: TGCAGCGTGGGGGAGGGGGCGGGTCAGCCCCAGCATTTT. Its translation is CSVGEGAGQPQHF. The chain is made from TRBV29-1 and TRBJ1-5; 7 central bases correspond to TRBD1. V loses 6 bases at its end and J loses 6 bases; junction bases beyond the gene matches: 8. Taken from cysteine to phenylalanine, the CDR3 has 13 residues. Solely the CDR3 DNA is kept, with 39 bases framed from the first base. CDR1 SQVTM and CDR2 ANQGSEA are derived from the germline V gene.